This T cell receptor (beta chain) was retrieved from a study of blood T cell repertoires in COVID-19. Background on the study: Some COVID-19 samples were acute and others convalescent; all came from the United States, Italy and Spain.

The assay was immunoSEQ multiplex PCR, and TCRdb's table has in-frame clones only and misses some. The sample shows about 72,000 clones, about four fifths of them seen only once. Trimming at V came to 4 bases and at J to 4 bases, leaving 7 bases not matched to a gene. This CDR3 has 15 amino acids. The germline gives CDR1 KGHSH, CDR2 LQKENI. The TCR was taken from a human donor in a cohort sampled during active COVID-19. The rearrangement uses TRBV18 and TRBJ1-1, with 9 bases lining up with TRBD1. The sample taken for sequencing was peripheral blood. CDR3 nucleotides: TGTGCCAGCTCACTCTCGACAGGGGGAGGCACTGAAGCTTTCTTT. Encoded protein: CASSLSTGGGTEAFF.